This is a list of T cell receptor beta chains from one sample in a study of molecular identifiers for immune sequencing clone quantification. TCRdb re-derived calls from the PCR reads in MiXCR, one entry per CDR3 protein. The sample holds 490,000 or so distinct CDR3 sequences, 25% seen once. Sequences were obtained from naive CD8+ T cells from blood, with Jurkat cell RNA spiked in. These receptor sequences come from a human donor in good health. Some libraries in this study had Jurkat cell RNA spiked in. Each CDR3 is given with its conserved first and last residue. The D gene is left open where the match is weak. The listing skips clone size in some rows; elsewhere it reads once, few, many or a size class.

TRBJ1-1 few TRBV4-3 NA CASSQGHGGWVNTEAFF TGCGCCAGCAGCCAAGGGCACGGGGGTTGGGTGAACACTGAAGCTTTCTTT
TRBJ1-5 many TRBV12-3/TRBV12-4 NA CASSVVGPHQPQHF TGTGCCAGCAGTGTTGTGGGGCCCCATCAGCCCCAGCATTTT
TRBJ2-6 many TRBV9 NA CASSVPDDSAGANVLTF TGTGCCAGCAGCGTCCCAGACGACAGTGCTGGGGCCAACGTCCTGACTTTC
TRBJ2-2 few TRBV9 NA CASSVTGGHRVGDTGELFF TGTGCCAGCAGCGTCACGGGGGGCCACAGGGTAGGGGACACCGGGGAGCTGTTTTTT
TRBJ1-1 few TRBV14 NA CASSQDHPMNTEAFF TGTGCCAGCAGCCAAGATCACCCGATGAACACTGAAGCTTTCTTT
TRBJ1-6 NA TRBV30 NA CAWTIGEHNSPLHF TGTGCCTGGACAATCGGGGAACACAATTCACCCCTCCACTTT
TRBJ1-1 few TRBV5-5 NA CASSFSQGYTEAFF TGTGCCAGCAGCTTCTCGCAGGGTTACACTGAAGCTTTCTTT
TRBJ2-7 NA TRBV28 TRBD1 CASSSLGQGISYEQYF TGTGCCAGCAGTTCTCTCGGACAGGGCATCAGCTACGAGCAGTACTTC
TRBJ2-1 few TRBV11-2 TRBD2 CASSLGLAGGFYEQFF TGTGCCAGCAGCTTGGGACTAGCGGGTGGTTTCTATGAGCAGTTCTTC
TRBJ2-5 many TRBV7-7 TRBD2 CASSPTGTSDQETQYF TGTGCCAGCAGCCCCACCGGGACTAGCGACCAAGAGACCCAGTACTTC
TRBJ2-5 few TRBV12-3/TRBV12-4 NA CASTHGGIPYQETQYF TGTGCCAGCACCCATGGGGGAATACCGTACCAAGAGACCCAGTACTTC
TRBJ2-1 few TRBV12-3/TRBV12-4 TRBD2 CASSLEGGPFEQFF TGTGCCAGCAGTTTAGAGGGAGGGCCTTTTGAGCAGTTCTTC
TRBJ2-7 NA TRBV7-2 NA CASSYDRQKTYEQYF TGTGCCAGCAGCTACGACAGGCAGAAAACCTACGAGCAGTACTTC
TRBJ1-2 many TRBV29-1 NA CSVDEAGTIKVDTF TGCAGCGTTGACGAAGCAGGGACCATAAAGGTGGACACCTTC
TRBJ2-7 NA TRBV4-1 NA CASSSNGKSTSYEQYF TGCGCCAGCAGCTCCAACGGGAAAAGCACGTCCTACGAGCAGTACTTC
TRBJ2-2 few TRBV19 NA CASSMSEELFF TGTGCCAGTAGTATGTCCGAGGAGCTGTTTTTT
TRBJ2-2 few TRBV24-1 NA CATSDLPGGGTGELFF TGTGCCACCAGTGATCTCCCCGGTGGGGGGACCGGGGAGCTGTTTTTT
TRBJ1-2 few TRBV6-6 TRBD1 CASSYSTSGGLDYGYTF TGTGCCAGCAGTTACTCGACGTCAGGGGGTCTAGACTATGGCTACACCTTC
TRBJ1-4 many TRBV7-9 NA CASSLAQGSNEKLFF TGTGCCAGCAGCTTAGCGCAGGGGAGTAATGAAAAACTGTTTTTT
TRBJ2-7 NA TRBV9 TRBD2 CASSVRTSGSSYEQYF TGTGCCAGCAGCGTGAGGACTAGCGGGAGCTCCTACGAGCAGTACTTC
TRBJ2-7 few TRBV3-1 NA CASSQVGARDEQYF TGTGCCAGCAGCCAAGTGGGGGCCCGGGACGAGCAGTACTTC
TRBJ2-2 NA TRBV5-4 NA CASSLWAGSTGELFF TGTGCCAGCAGCTTATGGGCGGGAAGCACCGGGGAGCTGTTTTTT
TRBJ2-7 few TRBV12-3/TRBV12-4 NA CASSFSGANEQYF TGTGCCAGCAGTTTCTCGGGGGCCAACGAGCAGTACTTC
TRBJ1-1 few TRBV4-3 NA CASSQGKVGFLNTEAFF TGCGCCAGCAGCCAAGGAAAAGTTGGCTTCCTGAACACTGAAGCTTTCTTT
TRBJ2-1 NA TRBV30 TRBD2 CAWSKTSAEDEQFF TGTGCCTGGAGTAAAACTAGCGCTGAGGATGAGCAGTTCTTC
TRBJ2-7 NA TRBV13 TRBD1 CASSPGDRGSSYEQYF TGTGCCAGCAGCCCTGGGGACAGAGGGAGCTCCTACGAGCAGTACTTC
TRBJ2-7 NA TRBV20-1 TRBD2 CSASWLAGRSSYEQYF TGCAGTGCTAGTTGGCTAGCGGGTCGAAGCTCCTACGAGCAGTACTTC
TRBJ2-7 many TRBV7-9 TRBD2 CASSLTSGGYEQYF TGTGCCAGCAGCTTGACTAGCGGGGGTTACGAGCAGTACTTC
TRBJ2-7 few TRBV6-5 NA CASRRTEASYEQYF TGTGCCAGCAGACGTACGGAAGCCTCCTACGAGCAGTACTTC
TRBJ2-7 NA TRBV4-3 TRBD2 CASRQERASGRTGEQYF TGCGCCAGCCGCCAAGAAAGGGCTAGCGGGAGGACGGGTGAGCAGTACTTC
TRBJ2-5 few TRBV6-2/TRBV6-3 NA CASSYSSVPQETQYF TGTGCCAGCAGTTACTCGAGCGTTCCCCAAGAGACCCAGTACTTC
TRBJ2-5 NA TRBV5-6 TRBD2 CASSLTSGSGETQYF TGTGCCAGCAGCTTAACTAGCGGGAGTGGGGAGACCCAGTACTTC
TRBJ1-2 NA TRBV15 NA CATSVRVGEKDGYTF TGTGCCACCAGCGTACGGGTGGGGGAGAAGGATGGCTACACCTTC
TRBJ1-1 NA TRBV7-6 TRBD1 CASSPQTGVDTEAFF TGTGCCAGCAGCCCTCAGACAGGGGTGGACACTGAAGCTTTCTTT
TRBJ2-7 many TRBV7-9 NA CASSPGRAYEQYF TGTGCCAGCAGCCCCGGTCGGGCCTACGAGCAGTACTTC
TRBJ2-2 few TRBV4-3 NA CASSQGSVTGELFF TGCGCCAGCAGCCAAGGCTCGGTCACCGGGGAGCTGTTTTTT
TRBJ2-3 many TRBV6-2/TRBV6-3 NA CASSVYRVNPDTQYF TGTGCCAGCAGTGTGTACAGGGTCAATCCAGATACGCAGTATTTT
TRBJ2-7 many TRBV6-5 NA CASRTRGQFPYEQYF TGTGCCAGCAGGACCCGAGGACAGTTCCCCTACGAGCAGTACTTC
TRBJ2-7 NA TRBV12-3/TRBV12-4 NA CASSLSIYEQYF TGTGCCAGCAGTCTCAGTATCTACGAGCAGTACTTC
TRBJ2-7 many TRBV7-9 TRBD1 CASSARTGSYEQYF TGTGCCAGCAGCGCCCGGACAGGGAGCTACGAGCAGTACTTC
TRBJ2-3 NA TRBV2 NA CATTRASGADTQYF TGTGCCACCACAAGAGCCTCTGGCGCAGATACGCAGTATTTT
TRBJ2-3 many TRBV7-2 NA CASSSLVRGTDTQYF TGTGCCAGCAGCAGCTTGGTCAGGGGCACAGATACGCAGTATTTT
TRBJ2-3 NA TRBV7-9 TRBD2 CASSIQPSGTTDTQYF TGTGCCAGCAGCATCCAGCCTAGCGGAACCACAGATACGCAGTATTTT
TRBJ2-5 few TRBV20-1 NA CSARFPADSETQYF TGCAGTGCTAGATTCCCGGCGGATTCGGAGACCCAGTACTTC